This record covers a single T cell receptor beta chain. Germline V gene data show CDR1 as SNHLY and CDR2 as FYNNEI. This CDR3 contains 13 residues. Trimming removed 5 bases from V and 10 bases from J; junction bases left unmatched: 4. Each subset's genomic DNA was shared equally among a number of immunoSEQ plates. The input for sorted-subset replicate PCRs was 200 to 250 ng DNA, around 27,000 T cell genomes. Method: immunoSEQ multiplex PCR; TCRdb's copy keeps in-frame clones and lacks some. The data show fewer than 400,000 clones, approximately 79% seen once. This entry comes from a study of shared clonotypes between healthy human individuals. Researchers partitioned CD4+ cells into CD45RA+ naive and CD45RA-negative memory subsets.

The TCR originated in a young man in good health. The material sequenced was memory CD4+ T cells sorted from blood. As to subset: CD45RA-negative fraction. This sequence joins TRBV2 and TRBJ2-1, with 11 bases that match TRBD2. The CDR3 region is CASSPRLAGEQFF. The CDR3 nucleotides are TGTGCCAGCAGTCCTAGACTAGCGGGAGAGCAGTTCTTC.